This entry features one T cell receptor (beta chain) sequence. CDR1 is SGHRS, CDR2 YFSETQ, per germline. The CDR3 is made up of 14 amino acids. V was clipped by 4 bases and J by 0 bases, with 10 bases between them. Generated by immunoSEQ multiplex PCR, the TCRdb table keeps only in-frame clones and is missing some. The sample yields roughly 68,000 clones, approximately 89% seen once. This record belongs to a study of blood T cell repertoires in COVID-19. The sequence came from a woman aged 50 to 60 with active COVID-19. The chain uses TRBV5-1 and TRBJ1-1, with a tentative D call TRBD1 (6 bases). The sample was peripheral blood. This CDR3 reads CASSTGTVNTEAFF. CDR3 bases: TGCGCCAGCAGCACAGGGACGGTGAACACTGAAGCTTTCTTT.